Below, 6 T cell receptor beta chains from the same sample are listed, as sequenced in a study of blood T cell repertoires in COVID-19. The repertoire was sequenced with immunoSEQ multiplex PCR; TCRdb's copy has only in-frame clones and lacks some. This sample has 250,000 to 350,000 clones, with 92% found just once. Material: PBMCs or T cells enriched from blood (not recorded which). These receptors all stem from a young woman who had recovered from COVID-19.

A few counts support this clone. The chain joins TRBV7-2 to TRBJ1-3; D not resolved. CDR3 size: 14 residues. Germline CDR1 SGHTA, CDR2 FQGNSA. Trimming pared 3 bases from V and 0 bases from J, leaving 6 bases between. The CDR3 reads CASSFWASGNTIYF. The CDR3 DNA reads as TGTGCCAGCAGCTTCTGGGCCTCTGGAAACACCATATATTTT.

The CDR3 DNA reads TGTGCCAGCAGCCAAGAAGGGGCAAAAAATGAGCAGTTCTTC. Translated: CASSQEGAKNEQFF. The rearrangement links TRBV4-2 to TRBJ2-1; a possible D gene is TRBD1 (5 bases). The CDR3 totals 14 residues. The V end lost 0 bases, the J end lost 7 bases, and 10 bases lay between the germline ends. The germline V gene has CDR1 LGHNA and CDR2 YNFKEQ.

V gene TRBV5-4 combines with J gene TRBJ2-1, with TRBD2 identical over 10 bases. J lost 10 bases, V lost 4 bases, and 14 bases had no gene match. This CDR3 comprises 16 residues. The germline CDR1 and CDR2 sequences are SGHNT and YYREEE (reference sequence). The CDR3 reads CASSPKAGGPRDEQFF. CDR3 DNA sequence: TGTGCCAGCAGCCCAAAAGCGGGGGGGCCGAGGGACGAGCAGTTCTTC.

This rearrangement joins TRBV18 to TRBJ1-5, with 7 nucleotides matching TRBD1. CDR1 and CDR2 from the germline V gene are KGHSH and LQKENI. Trimming took 10 bases from V and 3 from J; bases not matched to a gene: 6. CDR3 length equals 13 residues. CDR3 in DNA: TGTGCCACCGGACAGGCCTCCAATCAGCCCCAGCATTTT. Amino acids: CATGQASNQPQHF.

The chain employs TRBV9 and TRBJ1-2; unclear D gene. The germline CDR1 and CDR2 sequences are SGDLS and YYNGEE. Trimming cost V 3 bases and J 2 bases, with 5 bases left between them. The CDR3 length is 12 residues. CDR3 amino acids: CASSAPNYGYTF. The CDR3 DNA reads TGTGCCAGCAGCGCCCCGAACTATGGCTACACCTTC.

V is TRBV28 and J is TRBJ2-3, with TRBD2 identical over 10 bases. The germline CDR1 and CDR2 sequences are MDHEN and SYDVKM. After removal of 5 bases from V and 2 bases from J, the junction contained 7 bases not matched to a gene. There are 16 residues in the CDR3. The CDR3 nucleotides read TGTGCCAGCAGTCTAGCGGGGGCCCGGATCACAGATACGCAGTATTTT. Translated: CASSLAGARITDTQYF.